This T cell receptor (beta chain) was retrieved from a study of blood T cell repertoires in COVID-19. About the study: The cDNA or gDNA used as material had been derived from T cells, B-cell-depleted T cells, or PBMCs.

Generated by immunoSEQ multiplex PCR, the TCRdb table keeps only in-frame clones and is missing some. The table records about 200,000 clones, approximately 80% of them present only once. Cohort allocation depended upon clinical history that participants reported. Germline CDR1 SGHVS, CDR2 FQNEAQ. Trimming took 5 bases from V and 1 from J, leaving 8 bases between them. This CDR3 comprises 14 residues. The rearrangement uses TRBV7-8 and TRBJ1-4, with unresolved D. Input material: PBMCs or T cells enriched from blood (not recorded which). The source of this sequence is a woman aged 40 to 50 with acute COVID-19. In DNA, the CDR3 is TGTGCCAGCAGCCCGAGCGGAACTAATGAAAAACTGTTTTTT. Translation gives CASSPSGTNEKLFF.